This TCR beta chain was obtained from a study of cytomegalovirus exposure and HLA in healthy donors. Researchers ran the PCR with 60 Vbeta and 13 Jbeta primers. The repertoire was sequenced with immunoSEQ multiplex PCR; TCRdb's copy has only in-frame clones and lacks some. This sample has approximately 210,000 clones, with 79% found just once. The V gene's germline CDR1 is LNHDA and CDR2 SQIVND (reference sequence). The CDR3 consists of 14 residues. V was shortened by 4 bases and J by 2 bases, with 11 bases between the two germline ends. This TCR derives from a girl aged 10 to 17 in good health and CMV-seropositive. The chain combines TRBV19 with TRBJ2-5; D perhaps matches TRBD2 (5 bases). The sequenced sample consisted of PBMCs. The CDR3 spells CASSRTDSQETQYF. CDR3 DNA: TGTGCCAGTAGTAGGACGGACTCGCAAGAGACCCAGTACTTC.